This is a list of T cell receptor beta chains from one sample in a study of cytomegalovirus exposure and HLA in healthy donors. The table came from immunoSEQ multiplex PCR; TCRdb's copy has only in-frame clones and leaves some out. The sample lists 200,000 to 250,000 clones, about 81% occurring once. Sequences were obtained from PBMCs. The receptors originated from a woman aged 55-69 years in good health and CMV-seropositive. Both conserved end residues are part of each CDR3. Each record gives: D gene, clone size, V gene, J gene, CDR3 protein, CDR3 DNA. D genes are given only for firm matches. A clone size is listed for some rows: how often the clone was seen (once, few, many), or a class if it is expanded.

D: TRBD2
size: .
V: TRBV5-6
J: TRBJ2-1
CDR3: CASRFGGVLRGNGQFF
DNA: TGTGCCAGCAGGTTTGGGGGGGTCCTGCGTGGGAATGGGCAGTTCTTC

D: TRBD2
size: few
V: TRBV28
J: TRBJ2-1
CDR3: CASSSSPGLGSSYNEQFF
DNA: TGTGCCAGCAGTTCCTCACCGGGACTAGGGAGCTCCTACAATGAGCAGTTCTTC

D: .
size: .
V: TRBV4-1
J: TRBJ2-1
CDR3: CASSPGTSYNEQFF
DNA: TGCGCCAGCAGCCCAGGTACAAGTTACAATGAGCAGTTCTTC

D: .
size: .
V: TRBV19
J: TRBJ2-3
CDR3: CASSIDYGGSTDTQYF
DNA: TGTGCCAGTAGTATAGACTATGGGGGGAGCACAGATACGCAGTATTTT

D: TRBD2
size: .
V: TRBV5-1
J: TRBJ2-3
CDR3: CASRPGTSSDTQYF
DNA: TGCGCCAGCAGACCCGGGACTAGCTCAGATACGCAGTATTTT

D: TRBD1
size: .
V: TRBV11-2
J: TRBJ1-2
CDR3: CASSFGTGDNYGYTF
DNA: TGTGCCAGCAGCTTCGGGACAGGGGATAACTATGGCTACACCTTC

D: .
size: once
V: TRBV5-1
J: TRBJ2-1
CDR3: CASSARPGDEQFF
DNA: TGCGCCAGCAGCGCGAGACCGGGGGATGAGCAGTTCTTC

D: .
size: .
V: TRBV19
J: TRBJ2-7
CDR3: CASSRRATGYEQYF
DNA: TGTGCCAGTAGCCGAAGAGCGACCGGCTACGAGCAGTACTTC

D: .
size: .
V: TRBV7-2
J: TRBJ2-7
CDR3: CASSHPLVDEQYF
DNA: TGTGCCAGCAGCCACCCTTTAGTAGACGAGCAGTACTTC

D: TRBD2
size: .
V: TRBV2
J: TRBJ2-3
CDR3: CASSEASGRHTDTQYF
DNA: TGTGCCAGCAGTGAAGCTAGCGGGAGACATACAGATACGCAGTATTTT

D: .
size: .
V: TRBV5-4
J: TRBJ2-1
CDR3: CASSLVANEQFF
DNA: TGTGCCAGCAGCTTGGTAGCCAATGAGCAGTTCTTC

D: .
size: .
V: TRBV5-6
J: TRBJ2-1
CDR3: CASSLGPSPYNEQFF
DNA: TGTGCCAGCAGCTTGGGCCCTAGCCCCTACAATGAGCAGTTCTTC

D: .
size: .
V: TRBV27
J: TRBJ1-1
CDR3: CASTKTSLNTEAFF
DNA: TGTGCCAGCACCAAGACTTCACTGAACACTGAAGCTTTCTTT

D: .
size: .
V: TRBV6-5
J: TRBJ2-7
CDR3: CASSYSGSYEQYF
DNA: TGTGCCAGCAGTTACTCGGGGAGCTACGAGCAGTACTTC

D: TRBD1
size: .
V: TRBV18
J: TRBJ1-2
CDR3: CASSPKDRGRDGYTF
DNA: TGTGCCAGCTCACCTAAGGACAGGGGGCGCGATGGCTACACCTTC

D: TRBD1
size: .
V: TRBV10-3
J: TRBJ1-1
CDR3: CAISESATGGATTEAFF
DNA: TGTGCCATCAGTGAGTCGGCGACAGGGGGCGCGACGACTGAAGCTTTCTTT

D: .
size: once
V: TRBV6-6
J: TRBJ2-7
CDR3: CASSYDRTVMQYF
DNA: TGTGCCAGCAGTTACGATAGGACTGTAATGCAGTACTTC

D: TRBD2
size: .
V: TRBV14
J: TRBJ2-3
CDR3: CASSPLAPLAVEAYTQYF
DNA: TGTGCCAGCAGCCCTCTGGCCCCACTAGCGGTAGAGGCCTATACGCAGTATTTT

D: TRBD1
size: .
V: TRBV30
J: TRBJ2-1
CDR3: CAWSVDRGIYNEQFF
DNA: TGTGCCTGGAGTGTAGACAGGGGGATCTACAATGAGCAGTTCTTC

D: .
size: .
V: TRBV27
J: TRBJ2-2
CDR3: CASSPGVVWGRNTGELFF
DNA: TGTGCCAGCAGTCCGGGGGTTGTATGGGGCAGGAACACCGGGGAGCTGTTTTTT